This T cell receptor (beta chain) was identified in a study of blood T cell repertoires in COVID-19. Profiled with immunoSEQ multiplex PCR; TCRdb holds only in-frame clones, not every one. The sample contains about 250,000 clones, 87% of which appear only once. The specimen sequenced was peripheral blood. The clonotype comes from a man aged 18 to 35 with active or convalescent COVID-19.

CDR3 DNA sequence: TGTGCCAGCAGCCGAGATCTAGCCAAAAACATTCAGTACTTC. This gives the protein CASSRDLAKNIQYF. The rearrangement uses TRBV7-9 and TRBJ2-4; no firm D call. With 5 bases removed from V and 0 bases from J, the gap between germline ends came to 8 bases. The length of the CDR3 is 14 residues. Germline CDR1 and CDR2: SEHNR and FQNEAQ (reference sequence).